This TCR beta chain was retrieved from a study of IL-17A CD8 T cells in psoriatic arthritis synovium. Study-level background: The study was designed to define the phenotype, molecular profile and function of synovial IL-17A+CD8+ T cells in the pathogenesis of psoriatic arthritis.

Trimming at the junction amounts to 6 bases on V and 0 bases on J, and the germline ends lie 14 bases apart. Including cysteine and phenylalanine, the CDR3 has 15 amino acids. This entry keeps only the CDR3 DNA: 45 bases, framed from base 1. From the germline V gene (reference sequence), CDR1 is SGHNT and CDR2 is YYREEE. DNA was extracted (Qiagen), and TCRbeta V-D-J rearrangements were subjected to bias-controlled amplification followed by high-throughput sequencing (immunoSEQ; Adaptive Biotech). The authors processed their data as follows. The immunoSEQ Analyzer platform was used for sequence-level analysis of productive sequences. Clonality was calculated as 1 minus Pielou's evenness, with values from 0 (highly polyclonal) to 1 (monoclonal). Repertoire overlap between subsets was quantified with the Morisita index, from 0 (no similarity) to 1 (complete similarity). Here the immuneACCESS table is served through TCRdb, limited to in-frame sequences with V and J called. Missing clones are a known gap in these copies; in checked studies unresolved V genes cover under half, and the rest lacks a known reason. The D gene and trimming were derived from the DNA, and the V and J assignments and clone size from that table. The sample table records about 2,200 clones; roughly 72% of these occur just once. In total, the top ten clones hold around 10% of the sample.

The investigation overall reported the following: Because no psoriatic arthritis synovial tissue samples were available, cells were taken from synovial fluid instead of synovial tissue. Although most synovial CD8+ subsets stayed polyclonal, some individual clones made up over 5% of the repertoire. In a couple of patients, many Tc17 clones were found to be shared with the synovial Tc1 population, resulting in Morisita overlap indices above 0.75. Only a few patients were included in the TCR sequencing, a limited sample size that the authors acknowledged.

Magnetically isolated CD3+ T cells were stimulated about 1.5 hours with PMA and ionomycin, then labeled by IL-17A and IFNgamma cytokine secretion assays. Synovial fluid effusions were drawn from actively inflamed joints of patients with psoriatic arthritis. For each patient, synovial fluid served as the source from which three memory CD8+ T cell populations were isolated by sorting: Tc1 cells (IL-17A-IFNgamma+), Tc17 cells (IL-17A+) and the bulk memory fraction, allowing their TCR repertoires to be compared. The psoriatic arthritis patients fulfilled the Classification of Psoriatic Arthritis Study Group (CASPAR) criteria. Cytokine-secreting cells were counterstained with a viability dye and with anti-CD3, CD8, CD14 and CD4 antibodies and were sorted on a BD FACSAria. Sorted CD8+ T cell subsets from the synovial fluid of a few patients with psoriatic arthritis were subjected to TCRbeta sequencing. Before use, synovial fluid mononuclear cells were separated with Lymphoprep and cryopreserved in liquid nitrogen. The medium used for cryopreservation was made up of approximately 55% fetal calf serum and approximately 9.9% dimethyl sulfoxide.

For this clone: Its target antigen remains unknown. No qualities accompany the bases; no much larger clone lies one base away.

The source material was IFN-gamma+ CD8+ T cells from synovial fluid. According to the study, the label for this sample's cell subset or site signals: IL-17A-IFNgamma+ memory CD8+ (Tc1) cells. The source of this sequence is a human donor with psoriatic arthritis. The chain employs TRBV5-4 and TRBJ2-3; the D gene is perhaps TRBD2, from 6 matching bases. This receptor carries the CDR3 CASTSGQESTDTQYF. The sequence in DNA is TGTGCCAGCACCAGCGGGCAGGAGAGCACAGATACGCAGTATTTT.